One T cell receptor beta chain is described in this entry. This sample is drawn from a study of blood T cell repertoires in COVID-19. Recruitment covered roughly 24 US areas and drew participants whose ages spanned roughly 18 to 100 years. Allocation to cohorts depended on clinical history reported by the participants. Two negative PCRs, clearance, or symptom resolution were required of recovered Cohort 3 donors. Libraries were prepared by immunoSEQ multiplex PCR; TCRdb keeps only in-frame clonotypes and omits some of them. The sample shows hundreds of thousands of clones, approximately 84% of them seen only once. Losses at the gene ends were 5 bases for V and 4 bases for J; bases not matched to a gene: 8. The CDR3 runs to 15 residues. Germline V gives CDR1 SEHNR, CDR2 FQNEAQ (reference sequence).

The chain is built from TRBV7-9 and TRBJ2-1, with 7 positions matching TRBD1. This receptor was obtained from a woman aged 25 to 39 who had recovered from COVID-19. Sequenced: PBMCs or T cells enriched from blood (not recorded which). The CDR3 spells CASSAPGQAYNEQFF. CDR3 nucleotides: TGTGCCAGCAGCGCCCCCGGACAGGCATACAATGAGCAGTTCTTC.